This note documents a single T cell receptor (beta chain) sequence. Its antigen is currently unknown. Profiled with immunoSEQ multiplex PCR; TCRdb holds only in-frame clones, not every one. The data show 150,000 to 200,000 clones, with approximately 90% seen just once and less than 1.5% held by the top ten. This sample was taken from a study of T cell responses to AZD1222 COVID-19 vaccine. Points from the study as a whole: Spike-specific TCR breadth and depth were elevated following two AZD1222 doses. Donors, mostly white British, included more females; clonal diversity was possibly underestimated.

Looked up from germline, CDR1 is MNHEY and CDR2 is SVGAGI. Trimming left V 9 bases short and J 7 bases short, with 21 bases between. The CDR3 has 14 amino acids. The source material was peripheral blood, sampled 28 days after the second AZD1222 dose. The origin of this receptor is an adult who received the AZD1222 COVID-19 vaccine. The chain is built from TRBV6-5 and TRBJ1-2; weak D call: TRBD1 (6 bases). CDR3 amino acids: CASLLTQGFVGYTF. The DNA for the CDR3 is TGTGCCAGTCTCCTCACACAGGGATTTGTTGGCTACACCTTC.